This T cell receptor (beta chain) stems from a study of blood T cell repertoires in COVID-19. Germline CDR1 is SGHRS and CDR2 is YFSETQ. This CDR3 comprises 12 residues. Living in about two dozen US areas, the participants were between about 18 and 100 years of age. Original methodology: Estimation of nucleated cell counts was performed using reference gene primer amplification. TCRdb keeps only in-frame clones here, not all; method: immunoSEQ multiplex PCR. The V and J calls and clone size are taken from that table; D and trimming were inferred from the DNA. The profile shows hundreds of thousands of clones, around 84% of them singletons. Remarks on this clone: At one boundary the junction diverges from the germline segment, which might be a read error.

Sequenced material: PBMCs or T cells enriched from blood (not recorded which). The V gene is TRBV5-1, the J gene TRBJ2-3; D is undetermined. The TCR was taken from a young man with acute COVID-19. The CDR3 protein is CASSLVTDTQYF. DNA for the CDR3: TGTGCCAGCAGCCTAGTCACAGATACGCAGTATTTT.